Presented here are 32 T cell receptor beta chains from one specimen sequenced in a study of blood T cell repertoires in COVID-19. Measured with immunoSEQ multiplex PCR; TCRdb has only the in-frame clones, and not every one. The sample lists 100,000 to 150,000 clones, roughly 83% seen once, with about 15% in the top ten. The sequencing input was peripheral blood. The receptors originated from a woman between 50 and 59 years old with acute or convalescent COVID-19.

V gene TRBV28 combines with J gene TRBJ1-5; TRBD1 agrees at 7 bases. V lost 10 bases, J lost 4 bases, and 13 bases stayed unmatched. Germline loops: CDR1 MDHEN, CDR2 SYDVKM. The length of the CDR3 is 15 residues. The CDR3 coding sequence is TGTGCCACCAGGGCCCTGGACAGGTTGAATCAGCCCCAGCATTTT. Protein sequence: CATRALDRLNQPQHF.

The CDR3: CASSRPVDSGGAGEQYF. The DNA for the CDR3 is TGTGCCAGCAGCCGGCCCGTTGATAGCGGGGGGGCGGGGGAGCAGTACTTC. The chain couples TRBV3-1 (or the pseudogene TRBV3-2) to TRBJ2-7, with 11 bases that match TRBD2. The CDR3 contains 17 residues. V lost 4 bases and J lost 7; bases outside the gene matches: 15. Germline CDR1 LGHDT, CDR2 YNNKEL (reference sequence).

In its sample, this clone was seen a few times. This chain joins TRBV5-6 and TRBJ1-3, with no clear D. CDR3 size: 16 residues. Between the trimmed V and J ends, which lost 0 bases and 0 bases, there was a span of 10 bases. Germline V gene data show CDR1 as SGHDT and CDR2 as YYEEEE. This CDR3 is CASSLGLGASGNTIYF. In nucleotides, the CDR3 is TGTGCCAGCAGCTTGGGGCTAGGAGCCTCTGGAAACACCATATATTTT.

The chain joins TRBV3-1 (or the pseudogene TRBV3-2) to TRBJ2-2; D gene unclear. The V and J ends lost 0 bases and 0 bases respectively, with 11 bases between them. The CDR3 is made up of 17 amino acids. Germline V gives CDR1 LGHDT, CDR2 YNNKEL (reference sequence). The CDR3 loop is CASSQDTTDTNTGELFF. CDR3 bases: TGTGCCAGCAGCCAAGATACGACCGACACGAACACCGGGGAGCTGTTTTTT.

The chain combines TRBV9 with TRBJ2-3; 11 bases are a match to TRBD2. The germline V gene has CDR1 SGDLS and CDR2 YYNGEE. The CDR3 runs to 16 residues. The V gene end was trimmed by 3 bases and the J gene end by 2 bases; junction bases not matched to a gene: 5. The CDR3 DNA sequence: TGTGCCAGCAGCGATGGACTAGCGGGTTCCACAGATACGCAGTATTTT. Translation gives CASSDGLAGSTDTQYF.

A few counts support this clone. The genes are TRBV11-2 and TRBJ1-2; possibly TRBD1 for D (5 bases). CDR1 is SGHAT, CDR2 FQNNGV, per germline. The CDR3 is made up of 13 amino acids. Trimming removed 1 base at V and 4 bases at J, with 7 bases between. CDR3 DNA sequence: TGTGCCAGCAGCTTAGGCGGGACCTATGGCTACACCTTC. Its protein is CASSLGGTYGYTF. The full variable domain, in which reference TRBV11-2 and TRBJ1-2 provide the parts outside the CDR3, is EAGVAQSPRYKIIEKRQSVAFWCNPISGHATLYWYQQILGQGPKLLIQFQNNGVVDDSQLPKDRFSAERLKGVDSTLKIQPAKLEDSAVYLCASSLGGTYGYTFGSGTRLTVV.

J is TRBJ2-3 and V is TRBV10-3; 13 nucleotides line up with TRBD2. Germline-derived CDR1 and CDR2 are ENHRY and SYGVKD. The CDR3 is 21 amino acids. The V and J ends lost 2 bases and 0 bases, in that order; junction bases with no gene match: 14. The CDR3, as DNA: TGTGCCATCAGTGAGCGTCGGACTAGCGGGGGCCCAGAAACTAGCACAGATACGCAGTATTTT. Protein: CAISERRTSGGPETSTDTQYF.

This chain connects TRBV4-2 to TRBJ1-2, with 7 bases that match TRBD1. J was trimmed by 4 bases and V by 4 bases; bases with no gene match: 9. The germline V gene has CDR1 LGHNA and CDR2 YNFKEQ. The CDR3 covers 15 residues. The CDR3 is CASSPSTGSSYGYTF. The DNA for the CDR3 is TGTGCCAGCAGCCCCTCGACAGGGAGCAGCTATGGCTACACCTTC.

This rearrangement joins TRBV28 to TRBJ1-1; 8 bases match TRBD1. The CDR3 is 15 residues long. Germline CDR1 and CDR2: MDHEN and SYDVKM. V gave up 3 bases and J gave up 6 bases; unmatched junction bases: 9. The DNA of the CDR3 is TGTGCCAGCAGTTTCCAACCAGGGGGCTTGGCTGAAGCTTTCTTT. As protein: CASSFQPGGLAEAFF.

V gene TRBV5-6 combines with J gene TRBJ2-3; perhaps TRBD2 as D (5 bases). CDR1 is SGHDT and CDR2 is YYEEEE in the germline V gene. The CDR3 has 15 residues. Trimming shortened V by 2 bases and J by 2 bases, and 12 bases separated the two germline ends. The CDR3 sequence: CASSFRLTHTDTQYF. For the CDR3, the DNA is TGTGCCAGCAGCTTTAGACTAACACACACAGATACGCAGTATTTT.

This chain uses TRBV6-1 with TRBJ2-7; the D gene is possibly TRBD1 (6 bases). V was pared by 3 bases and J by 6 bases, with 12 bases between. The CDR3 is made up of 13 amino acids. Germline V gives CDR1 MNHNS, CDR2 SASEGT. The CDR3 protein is CASSDSDRSEQYF. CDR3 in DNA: TGTGCCAGCAGTGATAGCGACAGGTCCGAGCAGTACTTC.

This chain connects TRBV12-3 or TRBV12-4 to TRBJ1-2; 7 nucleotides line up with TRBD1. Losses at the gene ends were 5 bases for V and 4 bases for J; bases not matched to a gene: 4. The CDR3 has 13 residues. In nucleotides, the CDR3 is TGTGCCAGCAGTAAAGACAGGGTCTATGGCTACACCTTC. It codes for CASSKDRVYGYTF.

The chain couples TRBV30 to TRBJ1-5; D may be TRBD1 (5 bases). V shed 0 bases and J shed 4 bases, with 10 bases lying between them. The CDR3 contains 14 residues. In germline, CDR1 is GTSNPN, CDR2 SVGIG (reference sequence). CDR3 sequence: CAWSVGARNQPQHF. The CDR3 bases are TGTGCCTGGAGTGTAGGGGCGCGGAATCAGCCCCAGCATTTT.

The CDR3 loop reads CASSQDIRLAGRNEQFF. In nucleotides, the CDR3 is TGCGCCAGCAGCCAAGACATTCGACTAGCGGGGAGAAATGAGCAGTTCTTC. The V and J genes are TRBV4-1 and TRBJ2-1; 11 bases fit TRBD2. J lost 7 bases, V lost 0 bases, and 8 bases had no gene match. There are 17 residues in the CDR3. The germline gives CDR1 MGHRA, CDR2 YSYEKL.

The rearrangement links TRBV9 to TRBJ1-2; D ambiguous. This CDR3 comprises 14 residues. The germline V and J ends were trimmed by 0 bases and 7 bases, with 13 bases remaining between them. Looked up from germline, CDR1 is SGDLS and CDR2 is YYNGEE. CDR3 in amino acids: CASSVATAGSGYTF. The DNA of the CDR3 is TGTGCCAGCAGCGTAGCTACAGCGGGAAGTGGCTACACCTTC.

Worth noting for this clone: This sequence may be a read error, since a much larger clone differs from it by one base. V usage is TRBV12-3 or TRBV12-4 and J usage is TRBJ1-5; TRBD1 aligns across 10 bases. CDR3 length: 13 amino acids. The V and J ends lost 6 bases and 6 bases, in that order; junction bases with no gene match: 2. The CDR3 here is CASSRTGGQPQHF. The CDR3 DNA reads TGTGCCAGCAGCCGGACAGGGGGTCAGCCCCAGCATTTT.

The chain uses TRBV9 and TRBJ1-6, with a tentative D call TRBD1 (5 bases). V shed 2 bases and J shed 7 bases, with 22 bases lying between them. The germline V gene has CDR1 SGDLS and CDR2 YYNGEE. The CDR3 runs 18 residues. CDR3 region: CASSVEGVGAVVNSPLHF. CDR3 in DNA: TGTGCCAGCAGCGTCGAAGGGGTAGGGGCAGTAGTAAATTCACCCCTCCACTTT.

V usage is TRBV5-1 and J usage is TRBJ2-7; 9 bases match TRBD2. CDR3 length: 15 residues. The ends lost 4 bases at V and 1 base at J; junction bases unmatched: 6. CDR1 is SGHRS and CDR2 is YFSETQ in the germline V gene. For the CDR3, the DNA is TGCGCCAGCAGCCCTCTAGCGGGGTCATCCTACGAGCAGTACTTC. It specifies CASSPLAGSSYEQYF.

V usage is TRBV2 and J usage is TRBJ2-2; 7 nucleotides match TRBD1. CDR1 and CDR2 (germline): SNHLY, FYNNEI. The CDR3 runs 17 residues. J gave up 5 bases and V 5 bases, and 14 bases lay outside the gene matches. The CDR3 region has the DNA TGTGCCAGCAGTTCGGGAACGACAGGGCTAAATACCGGGGAGCTGTTTTTT. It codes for CASSSGTTGLNTGELFF.

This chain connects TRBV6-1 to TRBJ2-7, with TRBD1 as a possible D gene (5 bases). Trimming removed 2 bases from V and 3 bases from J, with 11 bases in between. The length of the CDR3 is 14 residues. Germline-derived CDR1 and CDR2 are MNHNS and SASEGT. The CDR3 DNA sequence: TGTGCCAGCAGTGAAAGGGTAGGGGACTACGAGCAGTACTTC. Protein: CASSERVGDYEQYF.

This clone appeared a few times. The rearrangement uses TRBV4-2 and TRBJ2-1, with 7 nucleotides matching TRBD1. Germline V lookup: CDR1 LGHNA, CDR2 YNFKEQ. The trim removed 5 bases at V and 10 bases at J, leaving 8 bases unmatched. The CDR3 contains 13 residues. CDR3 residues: CASSDLGTAEQFF. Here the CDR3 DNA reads TGTGCCAGCAGCGACCTCGGGACAGCCGAGCAGTTCTTC.

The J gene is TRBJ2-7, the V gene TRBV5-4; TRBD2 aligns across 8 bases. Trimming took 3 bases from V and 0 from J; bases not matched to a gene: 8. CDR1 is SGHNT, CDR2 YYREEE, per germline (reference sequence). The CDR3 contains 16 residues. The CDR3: CASSSPNSGISYEQYF. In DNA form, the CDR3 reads TGTGCCAGCAGCTCCCCTAATAGCGGGATCTCCTACGAGCAGTACTTC.

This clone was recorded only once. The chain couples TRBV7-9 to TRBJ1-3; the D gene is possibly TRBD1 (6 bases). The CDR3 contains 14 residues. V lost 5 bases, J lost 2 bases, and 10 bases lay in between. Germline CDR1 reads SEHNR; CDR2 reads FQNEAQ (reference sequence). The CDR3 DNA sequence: TGTGCCAGCAGCGATACAGGGACTGGAAACACCATATATTTT. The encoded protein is CASSDTGTGNTIYF.

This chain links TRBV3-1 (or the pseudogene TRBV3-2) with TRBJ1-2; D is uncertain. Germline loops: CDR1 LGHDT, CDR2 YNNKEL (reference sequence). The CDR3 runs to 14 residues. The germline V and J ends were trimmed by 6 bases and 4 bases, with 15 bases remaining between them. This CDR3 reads CASSSDGEGYGYTF. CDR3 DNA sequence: TGTGCCAGCAGTTCGGACGGGGAGGGCTATGGCTACACCTTC.

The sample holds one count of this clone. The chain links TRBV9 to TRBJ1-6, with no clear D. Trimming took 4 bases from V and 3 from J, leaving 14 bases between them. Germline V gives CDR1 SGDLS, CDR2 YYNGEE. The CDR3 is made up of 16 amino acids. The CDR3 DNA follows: TGTGCCAGCAGCCCAACAGACGGCTACTATAATTCACCCCTCCACTTT. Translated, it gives CASSPTDGYYNSPLHF.

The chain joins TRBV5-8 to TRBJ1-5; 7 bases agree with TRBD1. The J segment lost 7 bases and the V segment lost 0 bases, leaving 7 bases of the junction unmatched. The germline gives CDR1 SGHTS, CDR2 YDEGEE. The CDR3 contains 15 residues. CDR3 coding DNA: TGTGCCAGCAGCTTGGGAGGGGGCACGCACCAGCCCCAGCATTTT. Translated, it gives CASSLGGGTHQPQHF.

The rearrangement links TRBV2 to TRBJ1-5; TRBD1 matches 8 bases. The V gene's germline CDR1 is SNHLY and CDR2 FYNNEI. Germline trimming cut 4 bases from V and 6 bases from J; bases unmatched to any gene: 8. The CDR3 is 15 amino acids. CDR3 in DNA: TGTGCCAGCAGTGCCTCGGACAGGGTAGGTCAGCCCCAGCATTTT. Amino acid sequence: CASSASDRVGQPQHF.

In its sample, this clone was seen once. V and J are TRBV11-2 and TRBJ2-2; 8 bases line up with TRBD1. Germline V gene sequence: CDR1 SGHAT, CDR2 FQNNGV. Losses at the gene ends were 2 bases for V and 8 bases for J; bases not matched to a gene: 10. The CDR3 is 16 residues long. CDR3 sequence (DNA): TGTGCCAGCAGCTTATCTCAGGGGGCTATCGTGGGGGAGCTGTTTTTT. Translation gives CASSLSQGAIVGELFF.

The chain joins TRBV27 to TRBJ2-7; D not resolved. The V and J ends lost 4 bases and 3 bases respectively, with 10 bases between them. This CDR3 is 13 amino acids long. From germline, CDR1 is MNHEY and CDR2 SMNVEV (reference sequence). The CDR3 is CASSSTRGYEQYF. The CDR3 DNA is TGTGCCAGCAGTTCAACCCGAGGCTACGAGCAGTACTTC.

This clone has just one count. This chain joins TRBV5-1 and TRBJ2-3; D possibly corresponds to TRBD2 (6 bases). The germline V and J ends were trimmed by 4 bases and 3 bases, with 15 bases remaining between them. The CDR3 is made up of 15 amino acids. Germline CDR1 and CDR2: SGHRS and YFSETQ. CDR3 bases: TGCGCCAGCAGCCCCGGGACTTATGGAACAGATACGCAGTATTTT. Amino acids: CASSPGTYGTDTQYF. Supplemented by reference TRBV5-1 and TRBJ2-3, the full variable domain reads KAGVTQTPRYLIKTRGQQVTLSCSPISGHRSVSWYQQTPGQGLQFLFEYFSETQRNKGNFPGRFSGRQFSNSRSEMNVSTLELGDSALYLCASSPGTYGTDTQYFGPGTRLTVL.

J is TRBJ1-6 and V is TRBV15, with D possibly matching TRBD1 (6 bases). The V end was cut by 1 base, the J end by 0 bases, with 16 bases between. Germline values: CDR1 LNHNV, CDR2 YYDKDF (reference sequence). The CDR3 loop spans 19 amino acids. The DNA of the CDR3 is TGTGCCACCAGCAGAGTTAAGGCAGGGGTCTCCTCCTATAATTCACCCCTCCACTTT. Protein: CATSRVKAGVSSYNSPLHF. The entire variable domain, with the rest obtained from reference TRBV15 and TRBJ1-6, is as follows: DAMVIQNPRYQVTQFGKPVTLSCSQTLNHNVMYWYQQKSSQAPKLLFHYYDKDFNNEADTPDNFQSRRPNTSFCFLDIRSPGLGDTAMYLCATSRVKAGVSSYNSPLHFGNGTRLTVT.

The CDR3 protein is CASSLQNRQFSYEQYF. CDR3 sequence (DNA): TGTGCCAGCAGCTTACAAAATCGACAGTTCTCCTACGAGCAGTACTTC. The genes are TRBV7-8 and TRBJ2-7; possible D gene TRBD1, 5 bases. Trimming cost V 2 bases and J 0 bases, with 14 bases left between them. This CDR3 contains 16 residues. CDR1 is SGHVS and CDR2 is FQNEAQ in the germline V gene.